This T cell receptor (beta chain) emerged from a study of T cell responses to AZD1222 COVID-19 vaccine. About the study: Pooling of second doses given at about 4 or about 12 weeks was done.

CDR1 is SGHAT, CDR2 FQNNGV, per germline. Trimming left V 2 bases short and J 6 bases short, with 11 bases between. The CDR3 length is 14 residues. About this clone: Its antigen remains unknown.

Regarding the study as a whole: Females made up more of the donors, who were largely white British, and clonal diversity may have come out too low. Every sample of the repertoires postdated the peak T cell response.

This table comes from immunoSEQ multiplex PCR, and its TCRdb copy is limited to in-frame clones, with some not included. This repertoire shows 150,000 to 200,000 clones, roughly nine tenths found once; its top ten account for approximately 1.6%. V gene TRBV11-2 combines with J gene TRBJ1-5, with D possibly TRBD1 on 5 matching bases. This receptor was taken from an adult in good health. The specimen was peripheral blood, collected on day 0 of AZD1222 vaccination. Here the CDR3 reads CASSLPSRGQPQHF. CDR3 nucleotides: TGTGCCAGCAGCTTACCCTCAAGGGGTCAGCCCCAGCATTTT.